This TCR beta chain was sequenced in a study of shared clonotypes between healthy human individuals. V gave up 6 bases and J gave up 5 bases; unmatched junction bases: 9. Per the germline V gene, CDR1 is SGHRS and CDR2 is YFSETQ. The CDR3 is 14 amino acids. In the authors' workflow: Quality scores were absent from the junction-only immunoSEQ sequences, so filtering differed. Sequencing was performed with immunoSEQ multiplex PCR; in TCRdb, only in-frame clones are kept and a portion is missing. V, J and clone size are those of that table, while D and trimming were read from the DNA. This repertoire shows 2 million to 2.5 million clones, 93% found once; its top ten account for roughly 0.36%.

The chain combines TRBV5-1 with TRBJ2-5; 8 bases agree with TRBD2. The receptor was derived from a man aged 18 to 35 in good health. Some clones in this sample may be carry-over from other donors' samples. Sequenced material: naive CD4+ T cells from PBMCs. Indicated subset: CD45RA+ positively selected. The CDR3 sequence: CASIPGGPGETQYF. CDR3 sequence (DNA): TGCGCCAGCATCCCGGGAGGGCCCGGGGAGACCCAGTACTTC.